These T cell receptor beta chains were read from a single sample in a study of cytomegalovirus exposure and HLA in healthy donors. The assay was immunoSEQ multiplex PCR, and TCRdb's table has in-frame clones only and misses some. The sample includes tens of thousands of clones, 72% of them seen just once. The sequenced sample consisted of PBMCs. Every receptor here comes from a woman aged 45-65 years in good health and CMV-seronegative. The CDR3 runs from the conserved cysteine through the conserved F or W. The order of the fields is V gene, D gene, clone size, J gene, CDR3 DNA, CDR3 protein. The D gene is left open where the match is weak. Some rows mark clone size as missing; the rest say once, few, many or name a class of expanded clone.

V: TRBV7-6
D: TRBD2
size: NA
J: TRBJ2-7
DNA: TGTGCCAGCAGCTATTCGACTAGCGGGTCCTACGAGCAGTACTTC
CDR3: CASSYSTSGSYEQYF

V: TRBV29-1
D: NA
size: once
J: TRBJ1-1
DNA: TGCAGCGTTGAAGATAGGACACCCTTTTGGACTTTCTTT
CDR3: CSVEDRTPFWTFF

V: TRBV19
D: NA
size: NA
J: TRBJ1-5
DNA: TGTGCCACCTTGGGGCAGTTCAATCAGCCCCAGCATTTT
CDR3: CATLGQFNQPQHF

V: TRBV5-8
D: TRBD2
size: once
J: TRBJ2-5
DNA: TGTGCCAGCAGCTTAGCGACTAGCGAACGGTTGACCCAGTACTTC
CDR3: CASSLATSERLTQYF

V: TRBV6-5
D: NA
size: NA
J: TRBJ2-7
DNA: TGTGCCAGCAGCCCCGACAGCTACTCCTACGAGCAGTACTTC
CDR3: CASSPDSYSYEQYF

V: TRBV5-1
D: TRBD1
size: NA
J: TRBJ1-6
DNA: TGCGCCAGCAGTTACTCCGGGACAGGGGCCTCACCCCTCCACTTT
CDR3: CASSYSGTGASPLHF

V: TRBV5-1
D: TRBD1
size: NA
J: TRBJ2-7
DNA: TGCGCCAGCAGCTGGACAGGGAGTTACGAGCAGTACTTC
CDR3: CASSWTGSYEQYF

V: TRBV11-2
D: NA
size: NA
J: TRBJ1-4
DNA: TGTGCCAGCAGCCCAGGGCCGGCTAATGAAAAACTGTTTTTT
CDR3: CASSPGPANEKLFF

V: TRBV13
D: NA
size: NA
J: TRBJ2-5
DNA: TGTGCCAGCAGCTTAGGCCGAGGTATGGAAGAGACCCAGTACTTC
CDR3: CASSLGRGMEETQYF

V: TRBV7-2
D: NA
size: NA
J: TRBJ1-5
DNA: TGTGCCAGCAGCTCCCAGGGGAATCAGCCCCAGCATTTT
CDR3: CASSSQGNQPQHF